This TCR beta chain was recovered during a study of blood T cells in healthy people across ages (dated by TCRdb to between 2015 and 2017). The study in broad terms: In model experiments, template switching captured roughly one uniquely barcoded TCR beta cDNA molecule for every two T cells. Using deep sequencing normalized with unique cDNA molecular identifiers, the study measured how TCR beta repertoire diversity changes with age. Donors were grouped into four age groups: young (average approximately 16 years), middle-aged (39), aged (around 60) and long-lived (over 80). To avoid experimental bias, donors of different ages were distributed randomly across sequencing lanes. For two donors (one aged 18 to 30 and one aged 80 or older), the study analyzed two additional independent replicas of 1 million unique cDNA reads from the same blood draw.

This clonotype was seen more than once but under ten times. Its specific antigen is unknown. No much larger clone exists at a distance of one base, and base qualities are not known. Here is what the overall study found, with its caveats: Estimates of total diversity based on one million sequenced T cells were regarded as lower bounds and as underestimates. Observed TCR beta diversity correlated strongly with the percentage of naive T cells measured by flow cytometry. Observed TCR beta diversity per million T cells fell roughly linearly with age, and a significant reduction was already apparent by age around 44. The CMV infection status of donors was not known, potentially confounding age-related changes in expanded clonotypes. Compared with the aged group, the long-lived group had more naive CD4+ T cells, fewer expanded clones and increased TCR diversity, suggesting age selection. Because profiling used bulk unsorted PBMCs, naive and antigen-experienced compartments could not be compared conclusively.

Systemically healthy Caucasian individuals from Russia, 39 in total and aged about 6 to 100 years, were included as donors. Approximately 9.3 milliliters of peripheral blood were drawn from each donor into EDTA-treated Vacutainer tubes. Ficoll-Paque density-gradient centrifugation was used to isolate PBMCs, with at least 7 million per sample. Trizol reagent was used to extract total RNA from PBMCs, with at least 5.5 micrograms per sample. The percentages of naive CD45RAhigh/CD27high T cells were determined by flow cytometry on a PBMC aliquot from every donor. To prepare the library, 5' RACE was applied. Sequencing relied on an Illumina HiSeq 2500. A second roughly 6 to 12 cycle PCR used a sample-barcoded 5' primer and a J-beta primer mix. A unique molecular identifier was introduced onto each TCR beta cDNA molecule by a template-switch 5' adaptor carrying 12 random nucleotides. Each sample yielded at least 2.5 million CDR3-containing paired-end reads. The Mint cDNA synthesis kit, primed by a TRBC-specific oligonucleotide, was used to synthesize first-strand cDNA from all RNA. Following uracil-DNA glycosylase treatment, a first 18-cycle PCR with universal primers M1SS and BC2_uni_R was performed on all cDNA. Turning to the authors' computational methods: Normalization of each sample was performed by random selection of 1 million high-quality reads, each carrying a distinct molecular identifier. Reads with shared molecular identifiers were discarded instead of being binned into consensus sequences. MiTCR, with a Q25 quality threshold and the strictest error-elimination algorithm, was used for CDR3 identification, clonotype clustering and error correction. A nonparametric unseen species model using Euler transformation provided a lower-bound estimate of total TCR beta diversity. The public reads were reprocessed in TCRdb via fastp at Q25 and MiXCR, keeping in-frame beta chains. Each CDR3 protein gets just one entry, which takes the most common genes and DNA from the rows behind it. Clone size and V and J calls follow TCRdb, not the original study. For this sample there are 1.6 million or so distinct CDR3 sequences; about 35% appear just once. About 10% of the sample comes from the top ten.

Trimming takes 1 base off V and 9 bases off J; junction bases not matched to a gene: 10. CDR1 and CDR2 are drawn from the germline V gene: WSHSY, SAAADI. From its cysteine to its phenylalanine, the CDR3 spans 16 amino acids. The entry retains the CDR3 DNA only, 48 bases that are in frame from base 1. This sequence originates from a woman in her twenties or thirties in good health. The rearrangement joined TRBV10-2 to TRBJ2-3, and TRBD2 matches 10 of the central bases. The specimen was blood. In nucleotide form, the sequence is TGCGCCAGCAGTGAGTTAACTAGCGGGATGTCGTCGACGCAGTATTTT. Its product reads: CASSELTSGMSSTQYF.